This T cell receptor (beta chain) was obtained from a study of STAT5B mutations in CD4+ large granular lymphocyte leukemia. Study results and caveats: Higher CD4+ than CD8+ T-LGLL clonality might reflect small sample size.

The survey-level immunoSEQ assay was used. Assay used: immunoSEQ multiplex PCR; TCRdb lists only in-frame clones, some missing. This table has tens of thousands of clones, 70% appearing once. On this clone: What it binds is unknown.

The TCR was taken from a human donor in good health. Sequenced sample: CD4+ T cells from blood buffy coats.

The CDR3 reads CASSYQAGGYGYTF. The CDR3 DNA reads TGTGCCAGCAGTTACCAGGCCGGGGGCTATGGCTACACCTTC. The gene calls are TRBV27 and TRBJ1-2; perhaps TRBD1 as D (5 bases). In germline, CDR1 is MNHEY, CDR2 SMNVEV (reference sequence). Trimming took 4 bases from V and 4 from J, leaving 13 bases between them. The CDR3 contains 14 residues.